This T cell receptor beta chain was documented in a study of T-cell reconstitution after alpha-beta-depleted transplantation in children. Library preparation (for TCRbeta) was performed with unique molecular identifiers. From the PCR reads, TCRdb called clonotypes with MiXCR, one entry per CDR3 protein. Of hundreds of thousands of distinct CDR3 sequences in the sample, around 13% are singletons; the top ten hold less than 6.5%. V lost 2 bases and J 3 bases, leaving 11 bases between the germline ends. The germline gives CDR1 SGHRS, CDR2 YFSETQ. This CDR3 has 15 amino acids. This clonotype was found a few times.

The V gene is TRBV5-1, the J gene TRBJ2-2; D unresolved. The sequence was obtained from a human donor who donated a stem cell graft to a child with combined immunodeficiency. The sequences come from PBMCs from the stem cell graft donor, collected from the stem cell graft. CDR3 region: CASSLRQADTGELFF. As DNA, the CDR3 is TGCGCCAGCAGCTTAAGGCAGGCCGACACCGGGGAGCTGTTTTTT.